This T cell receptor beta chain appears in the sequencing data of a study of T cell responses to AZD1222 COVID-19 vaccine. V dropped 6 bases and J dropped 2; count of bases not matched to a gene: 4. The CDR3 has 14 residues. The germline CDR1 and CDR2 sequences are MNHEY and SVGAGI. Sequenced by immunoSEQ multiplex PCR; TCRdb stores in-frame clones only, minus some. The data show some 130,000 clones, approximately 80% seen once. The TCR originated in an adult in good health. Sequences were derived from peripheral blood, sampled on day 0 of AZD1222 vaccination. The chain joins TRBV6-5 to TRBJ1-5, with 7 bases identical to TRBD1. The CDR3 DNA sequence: TGTGCCAGCAGGGCCACAGGGGGCAATCAGCCCCAGCATTTT. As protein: CASRATGGNQPQHF.